This T cell receptor beta chain is drawn from a study of blood T cell repertoires in COVID-19 (dated by TCRdb to between 2020 and 2021). Concerning the study at large: Samples from collaborators originated in the United States, Italy and Spain and spanned both the acute and convalescent phases of COVID-19. Samples came from the ongoing ImmuneRACE study (first 160 participants) plus 1,254 subjects from 6 global collaborators. The repertoires were released in a freely available public database intended as a resource for research on the immune response to SARS-CoV-2. Subjects who had been exposed to COVID-19, were actively infected with it, or had recovered from it provided the deeply sampled blood TCRbeta repertoires that made up the dataset. A de-identified subject ID, COVID-19 status, age in years and sex were almost always included in the sample metadata. Where available, HLA class I and class II types were taken from metadata supplied by the sample provider and were not determined by assay-based typing. The prospective study material was composed of cDNA or gDNA derived from T cells, B-cell-depleted T cells, or PBMCs.

Trimming takes 5 bases from V and 6 bases from J, and the germline ends sit 17 bases apart. CDR1 is given as MDHEN and CDR2 as SYDVKM, both from the germline V gene. The CDR3 holds 14 amino acids from the cysteine to the phenylalanine. CDR3 DNA only is kept here, 42 bases in frame from base 1. Whole blood was collected in K2EDTA tubes by collaborating institutions according to the institutions' own protocols. For TCRbeta analysis, collaborator samples were shipped as frozen whole blood, as isolated PBMCs, or as DNA extracted from either sample type. TCRbeta CDR3 regions were amplified from genomic DNA by means of the immunoSEQ Assay, a bias-controlled multiplex PCR. In the source study's methods: The number of nucleated cells in each sample was estimated by amplification of reference gene primers within the assay. Sequence reads were collapsed and filtered to measure the absolute abundance of every unique TCRbeta CDR3 rearrangement. For each sample, productive Simpson clonality was calculated as the square root of Simpson's diversity index across productive rearrangements. Imported from immuneACCESS, the table was reduced by TCRdb to in-frame sequences with V and J called. These copies leave out some clones; in studies compared against another copy, an unresolved V gene accounts for under half, and the cause of the remainder is not known. Clone size and V and J calls were adopted from that table, with D and trimming inferred from the DNA. Counted in this sample were roughly 87,000 clones; approximately 85% of them appeared once. Roughly 8% of the sample rests with the top ten.

In regard to this clone: The target of this receptor is not known. Per-base qualities were not stored, and no clone one base away is much larger.

The research as a whole found: How much clinical and demographic metadata was included differed by source and by participant, and the metadata was provided uncurated.

The chain is assembled from TRBV28 and TRBJ2-7; tentative D gene TRBD2, with 6 bases matching. The clonotype comes from a man aged 50 to 60 with active COVID-19. The sample consisted of peripheral blood. The DNA sequence is TGTGCCAGCAGTCCCCCATCCGGGAGCGGCGAGCAGTACTTC. Protein translation: CASSPPSGSGEQYF. With all but the CDR3 taken from the reference TRBV28 and TRBJ2-7 genes, the full variable domain is: DVKVTQSSRYLVKRTGEKVFLECVQDMDHENMFWYRQDPGLGLRLIYFSYDVKMKEKGDIPEGYSVSREKKERFSLILESASTNQTSMYLCASSPPSGSGEQYFGPGTRLTVT.